A selection of T cell receptor beta chains follows, all from one sample in a study of cytomegalovirus exposure and HLA in healthy donors. Method: immunoSEQ multiplex PCR; TCRdb's copy keeps in-frame clones and lacks some. The data hold about 200,000 clones, with roughly 84% observed a single time. Sequenced input: PBMCs. These receptors all stem from a man aged 50 to 59 in good health and CMV-seronegative. CDR3s include the opening cysteine and the closing phenylalanine or tryptophan. D genes are given only for firm matches. Where a row states a size, it is once, few, many or the class of an expanded clone; other rows omit it.

d_gene | j_gene | abundance | v_gene | len | CDR3aa | CDR3nt
. | TRBJ2-1 | . | TRBV9 | 15 | CASSVGGGTYNEQFF | TGTGCCAGCAGCGTAGGCGGAGGCACCTACAATGAGCAGTTCTTC
TRBD2 | TRBJ2-7 | . | TRBV6-5 | 16 | CASSSGTSGGSYEQYF | TGTGCCAGCAGTTCCGGGACTAGCGGGGGCTCCTACGAGCAGTACTTC
TRBD2 | TRBJ2-7 | . | TRBV7-9 | 13 | CASSTEPGGEQYF | TGTGCCAGCAGCACCGAACCGGGGGGGGAGCAGTACTTC
. | TRBJ2-1 | . | TRBV19 | 14 | CASSKGNSYNEQFF | TGTGCCAGTAGTAAGGGGAACTCCTACAATGAGCAGTTCTTC
. | TRBJ1-5 | . | TRBV4-1 | 14 | CASSLQGEDQPQHF | TGCGCCAGCAGCCTTCAAGGGGAGGATCAGCCCCAGCATTTT
. | TRBJ2-5 | once | TRBV11-2 | 14 | CASSRGLNQETQYF | TGTGCCAGCAGCCGAGGTCTGAACCAAGAGACCCAGTACTTC
. | TRBJ2-7 | . | TRBV11-2 | 17 | CASSLVKQAAYGIEQYF | TGTGCCAGCAGCTTAGTAAAACAGGCTGCATACGGCATAGAGCAGTACTTC
. | TRBJ1-1 | . | TRBV30 | 13 | CAWNQGMNTEAFF | TGTGCCTGGAATCAGGGAATGAACACTGAAGCTTTCTTT
TRBD1 | TRBJ2-2 | . | TRBV10-1 | 14 | CASSGQGVTGELFF | TGCGCCAGCTCCGGACAGGGTGTCACCGGGGAGCTGTTTTTT
TRBD1 | TRBJ2-7 | . | TRBV15 | 16 | CATSRTYGQGPYEQYF | TGTGCCACCAGCAGAACCTACGGACAGGGACCCTACGAGCAGTACTTC
. | TRBJ2-7 | once | TRBV25-1 | 16 | CASSEEYGLAPYEQYF | TGTGCCAGCAGTGAAGAGTACGGGTTGGCGCCATACGAGCAGTACTTC